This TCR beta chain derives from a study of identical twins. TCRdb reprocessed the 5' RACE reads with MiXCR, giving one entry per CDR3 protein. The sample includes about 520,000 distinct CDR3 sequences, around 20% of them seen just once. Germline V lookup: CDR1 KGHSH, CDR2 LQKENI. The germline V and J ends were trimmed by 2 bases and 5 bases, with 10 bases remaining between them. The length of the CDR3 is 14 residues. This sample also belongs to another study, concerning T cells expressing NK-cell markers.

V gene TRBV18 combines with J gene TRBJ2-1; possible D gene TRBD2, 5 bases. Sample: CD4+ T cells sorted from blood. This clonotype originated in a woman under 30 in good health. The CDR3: CASSPSSGDNEQFF. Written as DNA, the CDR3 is TGTGCCAGCTCACCATCGTCCGGGGACAATGAGCAGTTCTTC.